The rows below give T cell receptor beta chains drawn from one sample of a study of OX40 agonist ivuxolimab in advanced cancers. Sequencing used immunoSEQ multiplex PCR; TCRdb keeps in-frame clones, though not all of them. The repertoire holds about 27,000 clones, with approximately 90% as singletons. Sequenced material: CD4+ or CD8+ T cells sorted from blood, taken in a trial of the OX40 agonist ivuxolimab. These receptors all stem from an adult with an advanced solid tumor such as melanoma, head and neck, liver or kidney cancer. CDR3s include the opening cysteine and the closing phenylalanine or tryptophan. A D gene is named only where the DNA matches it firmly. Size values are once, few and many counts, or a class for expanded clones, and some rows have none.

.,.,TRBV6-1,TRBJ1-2,CASSEALEGLVNYGYTF,TGTGCCAGCAGTGAAGCCCTTGAGGGGCTAGTGAACTATGGCTACACCTTC
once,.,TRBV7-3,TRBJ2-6,CASSLVGRRNSGANVLTF,TGTGCCAGCAGCTTAGTTGGACGGAGGAACTCTGGGGCCAACGTCCTGACTTTC
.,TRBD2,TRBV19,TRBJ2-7,CASSQGLAGVYEQYF,TGTGCCAGTAGTCAAGGACTAGCGGGGGTCTACGAGCAGTACTTC
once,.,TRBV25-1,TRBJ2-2,CASSKQAGFGELFF,TGTGCCAGCAGTAAGCAGGCAGGTTTTGGGGAGCTGTTTTTT
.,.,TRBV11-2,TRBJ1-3,CASSSFTGRTGNTIYF,TGTGCCAGCAGCTCTTTTACAGGGAGGACTGGAAACACCATATATTTT
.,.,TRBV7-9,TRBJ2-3,CASSLVLGDTQYF,TGTGCCAGCAGCTTAGTGCTGGGAGATACGCAGTATTTT
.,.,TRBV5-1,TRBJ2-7,CASSLGVLYEQYF,TGCGCCAGCAGCTTGGGAGTTCTATACGAGCAGTACTTC
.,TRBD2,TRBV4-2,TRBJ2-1,CASSQLAGGYNEQFF,TGTGCCAGCAGCCAACTAGCGGGAGGGTACAATGAGCAGTTCTTC
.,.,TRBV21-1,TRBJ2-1,CASSNHNEQFF,TGTGCCAGCAGCAATCACAATGAGCAGTTCTTC
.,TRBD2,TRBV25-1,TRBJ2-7,CACSPGLAVTYEQYF,TGTGCCTGCTCTCCGGGACTAGCGGTCACCTACGAGCAGTACTTC
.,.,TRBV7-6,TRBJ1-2,CASSFHTEGARGYTF,TGTGCCAGCAGCTTCCACACCGAAGGGGCTCGGGGCTACACCTTC
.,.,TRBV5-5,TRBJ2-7,CASSPNSNSPSYEQYF,TGTGCCAGCAGCCCGAACAGCAACTCCCCCTCCTACGAGCAGTACTTC
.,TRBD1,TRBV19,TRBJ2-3,CASSIGQGADTQYF,TGTGCCAGTAGTATCGGACAGGGGGCAGATACGCAGTATTTT
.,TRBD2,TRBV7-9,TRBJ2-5,CASRAGGEETQYF,TGTGCCAGCAGAGCGGGAGGCGAAGAGACCCAGTACTTC
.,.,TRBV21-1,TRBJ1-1,CASSKGRENTEAFF,TGTGCCAGCAGCAAGGGCAGGGAAAACACTGAAGCTTTCTTT
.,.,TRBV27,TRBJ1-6,CASRPRQAFSPLHF,TGTGCCAGCAGACCCCGGCAGGCTTTCTCACCCCTCCACTTT
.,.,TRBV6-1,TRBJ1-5,CASSFGTVSQPQHF,TGTGCCAGCAGTTTTGGCACAGTAAGTCAGCCCCAGCATTTT
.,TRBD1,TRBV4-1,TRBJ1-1,CASSQRTGLNTEAFF,TGCGCCAGCAGCCAGAGGACAGGCCTGAACACTGAAGCTTTCTTT
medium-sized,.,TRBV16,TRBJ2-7,CASSQYQGYEQYF,TGTGCCAGCAGCCAATATCAGGGCTACGAGCAGTACTTC
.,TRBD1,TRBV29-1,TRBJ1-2,CSDRDRYGYTF,TGCAGCGACCGGGACAGATATGGCTACACCTTC
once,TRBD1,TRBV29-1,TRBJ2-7,CSVEDGQGYYEQYF,TGCAGCGTTGAGGACGGACAGGGCTACTACGAGCAGTACTTC
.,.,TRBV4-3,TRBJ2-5,CASSQRMGETQYF,TGCGCCAGCAGCCAAAGAATGGGAGAGACCCAGTACTTC
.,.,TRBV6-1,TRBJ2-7,CASAPSLLSYEQYF,TGTGCCAGCGCCCCGAGCTTGCTCTCCTACGAGCAGTACTTC
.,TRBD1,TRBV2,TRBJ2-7,CASSTGAGYEQYF,TGTGCCAGCAGTACAGGGGCGGGCTACGAGCAGTACTTC
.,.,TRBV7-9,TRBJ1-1,CASSLAGTEAFF,TGTGCCAGCAGCTTAGCAGGGACTGAAGCTTTCTTT
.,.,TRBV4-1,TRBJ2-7,CASSQTQGGVWEQYF,TGCGCCAGCAGCCAGACTCAGGGGGGGGTCTGGGAGCAGTACTTC
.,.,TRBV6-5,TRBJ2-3,CASSYSGVGTDTQYF,TGTGCCAGCAGTTACTCGGGGGTTGGCACAGATACGCAGTATTTT
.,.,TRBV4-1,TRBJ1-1,CAAKATGTTEAFF,TGCGCCGCTAAAGCCACAGGGACCACTGAAGCTTTCTTT
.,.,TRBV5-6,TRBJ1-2,CASSLEREALLANYGYTF,TGTGCCAGCAGCTTGGAGCGGGAGGCCCTTTTAGCTAACTATGGCTACACCTTC
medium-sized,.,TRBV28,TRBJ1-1,CASSYYGNTEAFF,TGTGCCAGCAGTTATTACGGGAACACTGAAGCTTTCTTT
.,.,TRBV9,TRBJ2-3,CASSVEGLTDTQYF,TGTGCCAGCAGCGTGGAAGGGCTCACAGATACGCAGTATTTT
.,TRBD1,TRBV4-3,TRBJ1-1,CASSRRDRENTEAFF,TGCGCCAGCAGCCGCCGGGACAGGGAGAACACTGAAGCTTTCTTT
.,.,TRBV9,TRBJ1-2,CASSARSTGEAGGDGYTF,TGTGCCAGCAGCGCAAGAAGTACGGGTGAGGCCGGAGGGGATGGCTACACCTTC
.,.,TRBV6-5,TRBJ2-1,CASSLRQYNEQFF,TGTGCCAGCAGTTTAAGACAGTACAATGAGCAGTTCTTC
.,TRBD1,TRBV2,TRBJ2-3,CASSATGSRADTQYF,TGTGCCAGCAGCGCGACAGGGTCAAGGGCAGATACGCAGTATTTT
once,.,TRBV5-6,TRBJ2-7,CASSSPLDGPYEQYF,TGTGCCAGCAGCTCGCCGTTGGACGGACCCTACGAGCAGTACTTC
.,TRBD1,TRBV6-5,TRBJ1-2,CASRTGGNIVDGYTF,TGTGCCAGCAGGACAGGGGGCAACATTGTAGATGGCTACACCTTC
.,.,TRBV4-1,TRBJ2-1,CASSQDISYNEQFF,TGCGCCAGCAGCCAAGATATCAGCTACAATGAGCAGTTCTTC
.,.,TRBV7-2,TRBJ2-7,CASSFGGLVSYEQYF,TGTGCCAGCAGCTTCGGGGGGCTAGTCTCCTACGAGCAGTACTTC
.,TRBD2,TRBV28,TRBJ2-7,CATSGRQTYEQYF,TGTGCCACCAGCGGGAGGCAAACCTACGAGCAGTACTTC
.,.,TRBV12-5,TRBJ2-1,CASGLAGNEQFF,TGTGCTAGTGGTTTGGCGGGAAATGAGCAGTTCTTC
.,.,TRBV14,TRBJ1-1,CASSQPGALNTEAFF,TGTGCCAGCAGCCAACCCGGGGCCCTTAACACTGAAGCTTTCTTT
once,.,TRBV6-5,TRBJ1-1,CASSYLQTPNTEAFF,TGTGCCAGCAGTTACCTGCAAACCCCGAACACTGAAGCTTTCTTT
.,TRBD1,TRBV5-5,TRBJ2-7,CASSLNRGSYEQYF,TGTGCCAGCAGCTTGAACAGGGGGTCCTACGAGCAGTACTTC
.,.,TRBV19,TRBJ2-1,CAGGPANEQFF,TGTGCCGGAGGACCCGCGAATGAGCAGTTCTTC
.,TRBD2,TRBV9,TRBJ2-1,CASSPGLAGTQEQFF,TGTGCCAGCAGCCCCGGACTAGCGGGGACTCAGGAGCAGTTCTTC
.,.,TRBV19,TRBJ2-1,CASSEGTSGYNEQFF,TGTGCCAGTAGTGAAGGGACTTCCGGATACAATGAGCAGTTCTTC
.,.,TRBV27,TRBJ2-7,CASSSGWGLSDEQYF,TGTGCCTCCAGTTCAGGGTGGGGGTTGTCGGACGAGCAGTACTTC
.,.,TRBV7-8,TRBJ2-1,CASSSSASSNEQFF,TGTGCCAGCAGCTCTAGCGCTTCGTCCAATGAGCAGTTCTTC
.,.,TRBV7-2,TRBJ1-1,CASSLGGGDTEAFF,TGTGCCAGCAGCTTAGGGGGGGGCGACACTGAAGCTTTCTTT
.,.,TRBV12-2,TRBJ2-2,CASRFLSDWHHRAGELFF,TGTGCAAGTCGCTTCCTTTCTGATTGGCACCACAGAGCCGGGGAGCTGTTTTTT
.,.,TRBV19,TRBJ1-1,CASSISPRDTEAFF,TGTGCCAGTAGTATATCGCCCAGGGACACTGAAGCTTTCTTT